The 26 T cell receptor beta chains below all came from one sample that was sequenced in a study of T cell changes during pregnancy in multiple sclerosis. Produced via immunoSEQ multiplex PCR; TCRdb's table is partial and in-frame only. The profile covers 75,000 to 95,000 clones, with roughly 90% appearing a single time and roughly 1.4% taken by the ten largest. The material was peripheral blood, obtained in the first trimester of pregnancy. All receptors come from a female donor with multiple sclerosis, enrolled in a pregnancy study.

This chain connects TRBV7-9 to TRBJ2-5; possible D gene TRBD1, 6 bases. Trimming removed 2 bases from V and 3 bases from J, with 7 bases in between. The length of the CDR3 is 13 residues. The germline V gene has CDR1 SEHNR and CDR2 FQNEAQ (reference sequence). The CDR3 protein is CASSLSGEETQYF. CDR3 sequence (DNA): TGTGCCAGCAGCTTATCAGGGGAAGAGACCCAGTACTTC.

This chain connects TRBV30 to TRBJ2-3, with D uncertain. Germline lookup yields CDR1 GTSNPN and CDR2 SVGIG (reference sequence). V lost 2 bases and J 2 bases, leaving 8 bases between the germline ends. CDR3 length equals 13 residues. DNA of the CDR3: TGTGCCTGGAGTTTACTTCTCACAGATACGCAGTATTTT. As protein: CAWSLLLTDTQYF.

The chain is built from TRBV13 and TRBJ2-3; unclear D gene. The CDR3 spans 14 residues. Germline values: CDR1 PRHDT, CDR2 FYEKMQ (reference sequence). V lost 3 bases, J lost 0 bases, and 7 bases lay in between. This CDR3 reads CASSLGSSTDTQYF. In DNA form, the CDR3 reads TGTGCCAGCAGCTTGGGCTCAAGCACAGATACGCAGTATTTT.

The gene calls are TRBV6-1 and TRBJ2-3; TRBD2 matches at 10 bases. The V and J ends lost 4 bases and 2 bases, in that order; junction bases with no gene match: 9. Germline V gene lookup returns CDR1 MNHNS and CDR2 SASEGT. This CDR3 contains 17 residues. The CDR3 is CASSGKQGLANTDTQYF. Here the CDR3 DNA reads TGTGCCAGCAGTGGAAAACAGGGACTAGCGAACACAGATACGCAGTATTTT.

This rearrangement joins TRBV4-2 to TRBJ2-2; D remains unclear. CDR3 length equals 13 residues. The ends were cut back, 4 bases at V and 2 bases at J, with 5 bases in the middle. CDR1 and CDR2 (germline): LGHNA, YNFKEQ. DNA for the CDR3: TGTGCCAGCAGCCCCCCAAACACCGGGGAGCTGTTTTTT. Protein: CASSPPNTGELFF.

The gene calls are TRBV6-1 and TRBJ1-5, with TRBD1 matching 8 bases. Germline lookup yields CDR1 MNHNS and CDR2 SASEGT. This CDR3 contains 14 residues. The V and J ends lost 5 bases and 8 bases, in that order; junction bases with no gene match: 8. CDR3 protein: CASSRQGYFEPQHF. DNA of the CDR3: TGTGCCAGCAGTCGACAGGGGTACTTCGAGCCCCAGCATTTT.

The rearrangement uses TRBV2 and TRBJ1-2; maybe TRBD1 (5 bases). The CDR3 length is 16 residues. Trimming took off 0 bases at V and 5 bases at J, with 16 bases between the two ends. Germline values: CDR1 SNHLY, CDR2 FYNNEI. DNA for the CDR3: TGTGCCAGCAGTGAAGCATTTTACGGGGGGGGGTATGGCTACACCTTC. Residues: CASSEAFYGGGYGYTF.

This clone came up once. The rearrangement links TRBV27 to TRBJ1-1, with D hard to call. Trimming left V 2 bases short and J 3 bases short, with 7 bases between. Germline CDR1 and CDR2: MNHEY and SMNVEV (reference sequence). This CDR3 has 13 amino acids. For the CDR3, the DNA is TGTGCCAGCAGTTTAGCGGGGTACACTGAAGCTTTCTTT. Protein sequence: CASSLAGYTEAFF.

The J gene is TRBJ2-2, the V gene TRBV11-2, with 9 bases lining up with TRBD1. V gave up 4 bases and J gave up 5 bases; unmatched junction bases: 8. The CDR3 consists of 16 residues. Germline CDR1 is SGHAT and CDR2 is FQNNGV. For the CDR3, the DNA is TGTGCCAGCAGCTCCCTACAGGGGGCGTCGACCGGGGAGCTGTTTTTT. It is translated as CASSSLQGASTGELFF.

This chain connects TRBV6-5 to TRBJ2-3; 8 bases line up with TRBD2. This CDR3 comprises 16 residues. Unmatched junction bases numbered 2, after V lost 0 bases and J lost 0 bases. Germline values: CDR1 MNHEY, CDR2 SVGAGI. This chain's CDR3 is CASSYSSGRSTDTQYF. The CDR3 DNA reads TGTGCCAGCAGTTACTCGAGCGGGAGAAGCACAGATACGCAGTATTTT.

The gene calls are TRBV2 and TRBJ2-1; D unclear. Germline V gene sequence: CDR1 SNHLY, CDR2 FYNNEI. Trimming took 6 bases from V and 9 from J, leaving 21 bases between them. The CDR3 is made up of 15 amino acids. The CDR3 spells CASRVRDSTGGEQFF. The CDR3 DNA reads TGTGCCAGCAGAGTTCGTGACTCAACCGGCGGTGAGCAGTTCTTC.

The chain links TRBV28 to TRBJ1-2; 7 nucleotides line up with TRBD1. V was clipped by 2 bases and J by 4 bases; unmatched bases: 4. There are 14 residues in the CDR3. Germline assignment: CDR1 MDHEN and CDR2 SYDVKM. The CDR3 region has the DNA TGTGCCAGCAGTTTAGAGGGGGCAAGCTATGGCTACACCTTC. This codes for CASSLEGASYGYTF.

The rearrangement links TRBV2 to TRBJ2-7, with D perhaps TRBD2 (6 bases). From germline, CDR1 is SNHLY and CDR2 FYNNEI. The V gene lost 3 bases and the J gene lost 5 bases, with 14 bases spanning the gap. This CDR3 has 14 amino acids. In nucleotides, the CDR3 is TGTGCCAGCAGTGATGGAGGGAGCATCCACGAGCAGTACTTC. Protein sequence: CASSDGGSIHEQYF.

Regarding this clone: The junction does not match germline at one end; this may be a read error. In DNA form, the CDR3 reads TGTGCCAGCAGCTCATCTACGGGACTAGCACCTTTT. Translating it yields CASSSSTGLAPF. V is TRBV7-8 and J is TRBJ2-3, with 9 bases that match TRBD2. CDR1 is SGHVS, CDR2 FQNEAQ, per germline. The CDR3 loop spans 12 amino acids.

The genes are TRBV15 and TRBJ1-4; 10 bases map to TRBD1. This CDR3 region has 15 residues. The V gene's germline CDR1 is LNHNV and CDR2 YYDKDF (reference sequence). J was trimmed by 8 bases and V by 7 bases; bases with no gene match: 10. The CDR3 reads CATIRQGAGREKLFF. As DNA, the CDR3 is TGTGCCACCATCCGACAGGGGGCTGGACGGGAAAAACTGTTTTTT.

The chain combines TRBV30 with TRBJ1-2, with a weak D call TRBD1 (5 bases). Germline-derived CDR1 and CDR2 are GTSNPN and SVGIG (reference sequence). Trimming removed 4 bases from V and 4 bases from J, with 16 bases in between. This CDR3 contains 14 residues. The chain's CDR3 is CAWIRTNQGYGYTF. CDR3 nucleotide sequence: TGTGCCTGGATTAGGACAAACCAAGGCTATGGCTACACCTTC.

This chain uses TRBV2 with TRBJ2-2; 7 nucleotides align to TRBD1. The CDR3 totals 16 residues. V lost 5 bases to trimming and J lost 5 bases; unmatched junction nucleotides: 11. CDR1 and CDR2 (germline): SNHLY, FYNNEI. The CDR3 DNA follows: TGTGCCAGCAGTTCCACGCCAGGGGGAAGAACCGGGGAGCTGTTTTTT. Its protein is CASSSTPGGRTGELFF.

V is TRBV9 and J is TRBJ1-1, with D possibly TRBD1 on 5 matching bases. The V gene lost 0 bases and the J gene lost 2 bases, with 8 bases spanning the gap. Germline V gives CDR1 SGDLS, CDR2 YYNGEE. The CDR3 contains 14 residues. The CDR3 bases are TGTGCCAGCAGCGTAGCAGGGTTTAACACTGAAGCTTTCTTT. Protein sequence: CASSVAGFNTEAFF.

The count of this clone is one. The V and J genes are TRBV6-5 and TRBJ1-1, with unresolved D. Germline V CDR1 and CDR2: MNHEY, SVGAGI. The CDR3 loop spans 12 amino acids. The germline V and J ends were trimmed by 11 bases and 2 bases, with 12 bases remaining between them. The CDR3 sequence is CAAVGVNTEAFF. As DNA, the CDR3 is TGTGCCGCAGTCGGAGTTAACACTGAAGCTTTCTTT.

The chain combines TRBV11-2 with TRBJ2-7; no firm D call. The germline V gene has CDR1 SGHAT and CDR2 FQNNGV. V gave up 5 bases and J gave up 2 bases, with 4 bases separating them. The CDR3 runs 11 residues. In DNA, the CDR3 is TGTGCCAGCAGCCTTGCCTACGAGCAGTACTTC. Residues: CASSLAYEQYF. Full variable domain (remainder filled in from reference TRBV11-2 and TRBJ2-7): EAGVAQSPRYKIIEKRQSVAFWCNPISGHATLYWYQQILGQGPKLLIQFQNNGVVDDSQLPKDRFSAERLKGVDSTLKIQPAKLEDSAVYLCASSLAYEQYFGPGTRLTVT.

This chain joins TRBV27 and TRBJ2-1; 10 positions agree with TRBD2. V gave up 5 bases and J gave up 2 bases; unmatched junction bases: 3. Germline CDR1 and CDR2: MNHEY and SMNVEV (reference sequence). CDR3 length equals 15 residues. The CDR3, as DNA: TGTGCCAGCAGTGACGGGACTAGCGCCTACAATGAGCAGTTCTTC. This encodes CASSDGTSAYNEQFF.

This sequence joins TRBV28 and TRBJ1-1; 7 bases fit TRBD1. After removal of 3 bases from V and 1 base from J, the junction contained 2 bases not matched to a gene. Per germline, CDR1 MDHEN and CDR2 SYDVKM. The CDR3 is made up of 14 amino acids. This CDR3 is CASSFGDRNTEAFF. The CDR3 nucleotides read TGTGCCAGCAGTTTTGGGGACAGGAACACTGAAGCTTTCTTT.

V is TRBV19 and J is TRBJ2-3, with 8 bases that match TRBD2. The germline V gene has CDR1 LNHDA and CDR2 SQIVND (reference sequence). The CDR3 consists of 16 residues. With 4 bases clipped from V and 3 bases from J, the junction kept 9 bases outside the gene matches. The CDR3 loop reads CASSSPLAGLTDTQYF. For the CDR3, the DNA is TGTGCCAGTAGTAGCCCGCTAGCGGGCCTTACAGATACGCAGTATTTT.

This chain links TRBV10-2 with TRBJ2-2; D perhaps matches TRBD1 (5 bases). Looked up from germline, CDR1 is WSHSY and CDR2 is SAAADI. V was clipped by 7 bases and J by 2 bases, with 8 bases between them. The length of the CDR3 is 13 residues. This chain's CDR3 is CASKGLNTGELFF. CDR3 in DNA: TGCGCCAGCAAGGGGCTCAACACCGGGGAGCTGTTTTTT.

V is TRBV27 and J is TRBJ1-2; unclear D gene. This CDR3 is built from 13 residues. Germline V gene data show CDR1 as MNHEY and CDR2 as SMNVEV (reference sequence). Trimming removed 5 bases from V and 2 bases from J, with 9 bases in between. CDR3 DNA sequence: TGTGCCAGCAGTCCGACACCAAACTATGGCTACACCTTC. Translation: CASSPTPNYGYTF.

The chain has TRBV5-5 and TRBJ1-3; D not resolved. The CDR3 length is 16 residues. Germline V gives CDR1 SGHKS, CDR2 YYEKEE (reference sequence). Trimming removed 2 bases at V and 2 bases at J, with 14 bases between. The CDR3, as DNA: TGTGCCAGCAGCTTCAGTGGGTCCAGGACTGGAAACACCATATATTTT. Protein product: CASSFSGSRTGNTIYF.